The clone carrying this T cell receptor (beta chain) showed up just once. The antigen is not known. At one end the junction does not follow the germline gene, possibly because of a read error. These data come from a study of tumor and adjacent non-tumor tissue in lung cancer. Looking at the study overall: Histology: 11 to 13 adenocarcinoma, a couple of squamous cell carcinoma, 1 small cell lung cancer. Overall study results and limits: Significantly higher TCR diversity was found in tumor than normal lung.

The CDR3 length is 11 residues. Germline CDR1 MNHEY, CDR2 SVGAGI. This sample's RNA came from whole unsorted tissue. A modified ARM-PCR protocol with three rounds of nested PCR amplified TCRbeta. One entry per CDR3 protein results from TCRdb running MiXCR on the multiplex PCR reads. The sample contains about 75,000 distinct CDR3 sequences, under 85% of which appear only once. The clonotype originates from a woman aged 45-60 years with non-small cell lung cancer. The specimen sequenced was lung tumor tissue. The chain is built from TRBV6-5 and TRBJ2-7, with D hard to call. Here the CDR3 DNA reads TGTGTCAGCAGTTACGGGTACGATCAGTACTTC. Translating gives CVSSYGYDQYF.